The T cell receptor (beta chain) under discussion was sequenced for a study of low-dose radiotherapy and immunotherapy resistance in tumors. The V gene's germline CDR1 is SGHDT and CDR2 YYEEEE. The V and J ends lost 5 bases and 0 bases, in that order; junction bases with no gene match: 14. This CDR3 is built from 19 residues. This clonotype is a singleton in its sample. TRAV and TRBV primers primed cDNA for both TCRalpha and TCRbeta. The authors ran about 20 PCR cycles to amplify TCRs with a constant-region primer and V-primer adapter. TCRdb used MiXCR to reprocess the reads, holding one entry per CDR3 protein. Among 8,500 to 9,500 distinct CDR3 sequences listed, roughly three quarters were seen once.

The gene calls are TRBV5-6 and TRBJ2-1; TRBD2 matches at 10 bases. The sequence was collected from a human donor with advanced metastatic prostate, ovarian, gallbladder or colorectal cancer (not recorded which). This table probably holds off-target reads from a library built for another chain. The CDR3 DNA is TGTGCCAGCAGGAAGCGGACTAGCGGAAAACCCGTCTCCTACAATGAGCAGTTCTTC. Encoded protein: CASRKRTSGKPVSYNEQFF.